This TCR beta chain was captured by sequencing in a study of cytomegalovirus exposure and HLA in healthy donors. In germline, CDR1 is SGHVS, CDR2 FQNEAQ. Between the trimmed V and J ends, which lost 4 bases and 2 bases, there was a span of 12 bases. The CDR3 is 14 amino acids. Assay: immunoSEQ multiplex PCR; the TCRdb copy retains only in-frame clones and omits some. The profile shows 100,000 to 150,000 clones, about nine tenths of them singletons. The sequencing input was PBMCs. The chain recombines TRBV7-8 with TRBJ2-7; D may be TRBD1 (5 bases). This clonotype originated in a man aged 30-40 years in good health and CMV-seronegative. This chain's CDR3 is CASSSTVRTYEQYF. In nucleotides, the CDR3 is TGTGCCAGCAGCTCGACAGTCAGGACCTACGAGCAGTACTTC.